This is a list of T cell receptor beta chains from one sample in a study of cytomegalovirus exposure and HLA in healthy donors. The repertoire was sequenced with immunoSEQ multiplex PCR; TCRdb's copy has only in-frame clones and lacks some. The sample shows 150,000 to 200,000 clones, 65% to 70% of them seen only once. Specimen: PBMCs. The source is a man aged 25-45 years in good health and CMV-seropositive. CDR3s include the opening cysteine and the closing phenylalanine or tryptophan. The order of the fields is clone size, D gene, J gene, V gene, CDR3 protein, CDR3 DNA. D genes are given only for firm matches. The size field is filled for only some rows; it gives once, few, many or a size class.

NA NA TRBJ1-4 TRBV25-1 CASSDERAEKLFF TGTGCCAGCAGTGATGAGAGGGCCGAAAAACTGTTTTTT
NA NA TRBJ2-3 TRBV7-7 CASSLQSGSTDTQYF TGTGCTAGCAGCTTACAGAGCGGGAGCACAGATACGCAGTATTTT
NA NA TRBJ1-2 TRBV6-5 CATRDRDYGYTF TGTGCCACGCGGGACCGGGACTATGGCTACACCTTC
NA TRBD2 TRBJ2-7 TRBV27 CASSSGALAGIGLYEQYF TGTGCCAGCAGTTCGGGTGCTCTAGCGGGCATAGGCCTTTACGAGCAGTACTTC
NA TRBD1 TRBJ2-6 TRBV27 CASSMAGQATFSGANVLTF TGTGCCAGCAGTATGGCGGGACAGGCAACGTTCTCTGGGGCCAACGTCCTGACTTTC
few NA TRBJ2-7 TRBV11-2 CASSLLTAGREQYF TGTGCCAGCAGCTTATTGACCGCGGGGCGCGAGCAGTACTTC
few TRBD1 TRBJ1-1 TRBV7-9 CASSQGQGHTEAFF TGTGCCAGCAGCCAAGGACAGGGCCACACTGAAGCTTTCTTT
NA NA TRBJ2-2 TRBV11-3 CASSPRGKPGELFF TGTGCCAGCAGCCCTCGGGGAAAACCCGGGGAGCTGTTTTTT
few NA TRBJ2-1 TRBV5-1 CASSLPQGVHNEQFF TGCGCCAGCAGCTTGCCACAGGGAGTCCACAATGAGCAGTTCTTC
NA TRBD1 TRBJ2-2 TRBV29-1 CSAGSRGLGGELFF TGCAGCGCTGGGAGCAGGGGGCTTGGCGGGGAGCTGTTTTTT
NA NA TRBJ2-7 TRBV9 CASSVGPVSYEQYF TGTGCCAGCAGCGTAGGTCCAGTATCCTACGAGCAGTACTTC
NA NA TRBJ2-3 TRBV6-1 CATEGTRGDTQYF TGTGCCACCGAAGGGACAAGGGGGGATACGCAGTATTTT
NA TRBD2 TRBJ2-1 TRBV10-1 CASSESGGGIDEQFF TGCGCCAGCAGTGAGTCGGGGGGAGGGATCGATGAGCAGTTCTTC
NA TRBD1 TRBJ2-1 TRBV10-3 CAIRMTGYGEQFF TGTGCCATCAGGATGACAGGGTACGGTGAGCAGTTCTTC
NA TRBD1 TRBJ2-7 TRBV4-1 CASSQGQGAIYEQYF TGCGCCAGCAGCCAAGGGCAGGGGGCAATCTACGAGCAGTACTTC
NA NA TRBJ2-6 TRBV9 CASSGRASGANVLTF TGTGCCAGCAGCGGGCGGGCCTCTGGGGCCAACGTCCTGACTTTC
once TRBD2 TRBJ2-1 TRBV9 CASSVRRGGEQFF TGTGCCAGCAGCGTACGACGGGGGGGTGAGCAGTTCTTC
few NA TRBJ1-1 TRBV18 CASSLRNTEAFF TGTGCCAGCTCCCTCAGGAACACTGAAGCTTTCTTT
NA NA TRBJ2-7 TRBV6-1 CASRELPTYEQYF TGTGCCAGCAGGGAACTACCTACCTACGAGCAGTACTTC
once NA TRBJ2-7 TRBV6-1 CASIPVGSHEQYF TGTGCCAGCATACCGGTCGGGTCCCACGAGCAGTACTTC
NA NA TRBJ2-7 TRBV7-8 CASSLVQDGSEQYF TGTGCCAGCAGCTTAGTACAGGATGGGTCCGAGCAGTACTTC
NA TRBD2 TRBJ2-3 TRBV28 CASSLREGTDTQYF TGTGCCAGCAGTTTGCGGGAGGGGACAGATACGCAGTATTTT
NA NA TRBJ1-2 TRBV4-1 CASSPAQGYYGYTF TGCGCCAGCAGCCCAGCACAGGGTTACTATGGCTACACCTTC
NA NA TRBJ1-1 TRBV29-1 CSVDRGANTEAFF TGCAGCGTTGACCGGGGGGCCAACACTGAAGCTTTCTTT
NA TRBD1 TRBJ2-6 TRBV27 CASSFSGQGPSGANVLTF TGTGCCAGCAGTTTCTCGGGACAGGGGCCGTCTGGGGCCAACGTCCTGACTTTC
few NA TRBJ2-7 TRBV2 CASRWETYEQYF TGTGCCAGCAGGTGGGAGACCTACGAGCAGTACTTC
NA TRBD1 TRBJ2-7 TRBV25-1 CASSEGQGVLYEQYF TGTGCCAGCAGTGAAGGACAGGGGGTCCTCTACGAGCAGTACTTC
NA NA TRBJ1-5 TRBV28 CASSETNQPQHF TGTGCCAGCAGTGAAACTAATCAGCCCCAGCATTTT
NA NA TRBJ2-3 TRBV2 CASSGPGRGNTDTQYF TGTGCCAGCAGCGGGCCTGGGCGGGGCAACACAGATACGCAGTATTTT